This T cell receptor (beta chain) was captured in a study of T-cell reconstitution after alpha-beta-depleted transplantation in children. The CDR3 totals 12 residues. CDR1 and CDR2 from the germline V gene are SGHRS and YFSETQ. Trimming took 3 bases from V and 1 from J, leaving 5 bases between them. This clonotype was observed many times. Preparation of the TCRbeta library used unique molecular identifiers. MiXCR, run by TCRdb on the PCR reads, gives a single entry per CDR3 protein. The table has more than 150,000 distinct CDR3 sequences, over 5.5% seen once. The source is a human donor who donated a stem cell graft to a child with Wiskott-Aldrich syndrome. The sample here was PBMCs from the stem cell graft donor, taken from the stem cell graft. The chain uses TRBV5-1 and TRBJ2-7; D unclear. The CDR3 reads CASSYTSYEQYF. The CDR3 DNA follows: TGCGCCAGCAGCTATACTTCCTACGAGCAGTACTTC.